This T cell receptor beta chain was sequenced during a study of T cell responses to AZD1222 COVID-19 vaccine. Study-level points and caveats: CD4 TCRs covered the whole spike, strongest at regions 160-218 and 743-854. White British donors predominated, females outnumbered males, and clonal diversity was possibly underestimated. Repertoires in all cases were sampled only once the peak T cell response had passed.

Here immunoSEQ multiplex PCR was the method, and the copy in TCRdb shows in-frame clones only, minus some. The sample holds fewer than 130,000 clones; around 92% are singletons and the top ten take under 10%. Germline values: CDR1 LGHNA, CDR2 YNFKEQ. Trimming cost V 4 bases and J 1 base; bases outside gene matches: 5. This CDR3 region has 16 residues. As to this clone: Its antigen is unidentified.

The sample consisted of peripheral blood, taken on day 0 of AZD1222 vaccination. The receptor comes from an adult in good health. The V call is TRBV4-2, the J call TRBJ2-1; TRBD2 aligns across 9 bases. The CDR3 region is CASSLETSGSYNEQFF. As DNA, the CDR3 is TGTGCCAGCAGCCTGGAGACTAGCGGATCCTACAATGAGCAGTTCTTC.